In this sample, the clone carrying this T cell receptor (beta chain) turned up a few times. What it recognizes is unknown. The data were taken from a study of cytomegalovirus exposure and HLA in healthy donors. The overall study: When 350 to 500 donors were genotyped, roughly 78% of them were found to fall in the Caucasian-associated ancestry cluster. Findings of the study overall: The authors confirmed in vitro that a few CMV-associated chains were specific for CMV antigens.

Vbeta (60) and Jbeta (13) primers were used in the PCR. Assay used: immunoSEQ multiplex PCR; TCRdb lists only in-frame clones, some missing. This sample has 150,000 or so clones, with around two thirds found just once. The CDR3 runs 15 residues. Unmatched junction bases numbered 6, after V lost 2 bases and J lost 5 bases. Germline CDR1 is ENHRY and CDR2 is SYGVKD. The receptor comes from a man in his thirties or forties in good health and CMV-seropositive. The chain employs TRBV10-3 and TRBJ2-7, with 10 bases fitting TRBD1. The specimen was PBMCs. Here the CDR3 DNA reads TGTGCCATCAGTGAGATGACAGGGGGCGGCGACGAGCAGTACTTC. Amino acid sequence: CAISEMTGGGDEQYF.